This T cell receptor (beta chain) comes out of a study of T-cell memory formation after mild COVID-19. Broader study findings: Chiefly within CM and EM were the contracting CD4+ clones; CD8+ ones were within EMRA.

The CDR3 length is 13 residues. Germline loops: CDR1 SQVTM, CDR2 ANQGSEA. Deletions cut 1 base from V and 4 bases from J, with 8 bases between. TCRdb redid the calling of the 5' RACE reads with MiXCR, one entry per CDR3 protein. The repertoire consists of roughly 400,000 distinct CDR3 sequences, with about a sixth occurring once and the leading ten covering around a fifth. As for this clonotype: Its antigen is undetermined.

The chain recombines TRBV29-1 with TRBJ1-5, with D tentatively TRBD1 (5 bases). This receptor was taken from a man aged 18 to 30 who had mild COVID-19 (a few samples of this study predate the infection). Cell type and time point are not known. Material: PBMCs or a T cell subset sorted from them (not recorded which). CDR3 protein: CSVEAGRNQPQHF. In DNA form, the CDR3 reads TGCAGCGTTGAAGCAGGGAGGAATCAGCCCCAGCATTTT.